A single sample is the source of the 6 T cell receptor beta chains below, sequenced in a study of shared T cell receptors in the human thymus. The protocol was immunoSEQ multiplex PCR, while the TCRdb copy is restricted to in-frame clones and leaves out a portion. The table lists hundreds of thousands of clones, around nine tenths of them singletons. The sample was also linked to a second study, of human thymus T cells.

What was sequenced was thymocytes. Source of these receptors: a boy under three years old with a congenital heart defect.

The CDR3 DNA is TGTGCCAGCAGCTTGGGCCAGGGATACAATCAGCCCCAGCATTTT. It encodes CASSLGQGYNQPQHF. V and J are TRBV5-6 and TRBJ1-5; tentatively, D is TRBD1 (5 bases). Trimming shortened V by 0 bases and J by 3 bases, and 10 bases separated the two germline ends. Looked up from germline, CDR1 is SGHDT and CDR2 is YYEEEE. This CDR3 has 15 residues.

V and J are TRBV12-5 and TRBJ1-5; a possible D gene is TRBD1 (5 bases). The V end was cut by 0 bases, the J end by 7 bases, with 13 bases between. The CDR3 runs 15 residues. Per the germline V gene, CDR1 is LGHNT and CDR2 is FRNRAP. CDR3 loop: CASGLVKGRVQPQHF. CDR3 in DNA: TGTGCTAGTGGTTTGGTAAAGGGGCGCGTCCAGCCCCAGCATTTT. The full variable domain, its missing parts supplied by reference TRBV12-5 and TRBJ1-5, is DARVTQTPRHKVTEMGQEVTMRCQPILGHNTVFWYRQTMMQGLELLAYFRNRAPLDDSGMPKDRFSAEMPDATLATLKIQPSEPRDSAVYFCASGLVKGRVQPQHFGDGTRLSIL.

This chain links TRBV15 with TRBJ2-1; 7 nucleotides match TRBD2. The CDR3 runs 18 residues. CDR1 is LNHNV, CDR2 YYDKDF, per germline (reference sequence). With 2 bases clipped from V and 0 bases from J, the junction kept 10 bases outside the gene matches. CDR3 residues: CATSRPAVLANSYNEQFF. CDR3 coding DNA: TGTGCCACCAGCAGACCGGCTGTACTAGCGAACTCCTACAATGAGCAGTTCTTC.

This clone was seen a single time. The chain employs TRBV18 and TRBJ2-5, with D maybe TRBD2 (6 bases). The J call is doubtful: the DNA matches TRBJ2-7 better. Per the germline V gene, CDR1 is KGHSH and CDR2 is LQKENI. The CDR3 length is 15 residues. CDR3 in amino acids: CASSLPTSNSDEQYF. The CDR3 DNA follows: TGTGCCAGCTCACTCCCGACTAGTAATTCGGACGAGCAGTACTTC.

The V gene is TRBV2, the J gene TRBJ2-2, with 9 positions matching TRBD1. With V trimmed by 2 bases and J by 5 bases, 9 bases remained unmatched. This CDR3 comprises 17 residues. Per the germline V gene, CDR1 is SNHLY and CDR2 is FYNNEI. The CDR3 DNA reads TGTGCCAGCAGTGAAACATTGGACAGGGGAAAGACCGGGGAGCTGTTTTTT. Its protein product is CASSETLDRGKTGELFF.

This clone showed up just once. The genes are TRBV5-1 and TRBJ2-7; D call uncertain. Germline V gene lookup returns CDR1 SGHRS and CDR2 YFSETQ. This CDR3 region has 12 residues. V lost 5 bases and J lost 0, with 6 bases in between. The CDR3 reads CASRSLSYEQYF. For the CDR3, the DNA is TGCGCCAGCAGATCACTCTCCTACGAGCAGTACTTC.